These 27 T cell receptor beta chains originate from one sample sequenced in a study of cytomegalovirus exposure and HLA in healthy donors. Primers included in the PCR were 60 Vbeta and 13 Jbeta primers. Sequencing used immunoSEQ multiplex PCR; TCRdb keeps in-frame clones, though not all of them. The sample has about 150,000 clones; over 55% are singletons. Material for sequencing was PBMCs. The receptors were sampled from a man in his forties in good health and CMV-seronegative.

This chain uses TRBV27 with TRBJ2-2; 14 bases are a match to TRBD2. CDR1 and CDR2 (germline): MNHEY, SMNVEV (reference sequence). This CDR3 contains 22 residues. V shed 4 bases and J 4 bases; nucleotides not matched to a gene: 20. The CDR3 here is CASSSPRLPGLAGEGGTGELFF. The CDR3 nucleotides are TGTGCCAGCAGTTCACCGAGACTACCGGGACTAGCGGGAGAAGGAGGCACCGGGGAGCTGTTTTTT.

The V call is TRBV7-2, the J call TRBJ2-5; the D gene is possibly TRBD1 (5 bases). From germline, CDR1 is SGHTA and CDR2 FQGNSA. This CDR3 is built from 13 residues. V shed 3 bases and J shed 2 bases, with 7 bases lying between them. The CDR3 reads CASSLTEQETQYF. The CDR3 nucleotides are TGTGCCAGCAGCTTGACAGAACAAGAGACCCAGTACTTC.

The V call is TRBV7-8, the J call TRBJ2-3, with D perhaps matching TRBD2 (5 bases). The CDR3 length is 17 residues. Germline V gives CDR1 SGHVS, CDR2 FQNEAQ. V was pared by 5 bases and J by 2 bases, with 20 bases between. The CDR3 reads CASSLRRVTQDTDTQYF. The CDR3 bases are TGTGCCAGCAGCCTGCGGCGGGTAACCCAGGACACAGATACGCAGTATTTT.

The rearrangement joins TRBV28 to TRBJ2-7; 12 nucleotides match TRBD2. The CDR3 totals 16 residues. Trimming at V came to 2 bases and at J to 3 bases, leaving 5 bases not matched to a gene. The germline V gene has CDR1 MDHEN and CDR2 SYDVKM. CDR3 coding DNA: TGTGCCAGCAGTTTAGGGGCTAGCGGGAGGGTCTACGAGCAGTACTTC. Amino acids: CASSLGASGRVYEQYF.

Only a few counts were recorded for this clone. The chain carries TRBV21-1 and TRBJ2-1; no DNA check was done on the table's D call, TRBD2. TRBV21-1 is a known pseudogene. This CDR3 spans 20 amino acids. The CDR3 bases are TGTGCCAGCAGCAAAAGGCTCGGGGGACTAGTCAGGGGGTCTGACGATGAGCAGTTCTTC. Its protein product is CASSKRLGGLVRGSDDEQFF.

The rearrangement uses TRBV27 and TRBJ1-2, with D hard to call. CDR3 length equals 14 residues. The V end was cut by 2 bases, the J end by 4 bases, with 11 bases between. CDR1 is MNHEY, CDR2 SMNVEV, per germline (reference sequence). In DNA, the CDR3 is TGTGCCAGCAGTTTAAACGGAGGTGGCTATGGCTACACCTTC. Translation gives CASSLNGGGYGYTF.

This chain joins TRBV7-2 and TRBJ2-7; D uncertain. Trimming took off 3 bases at V and 6 bases at J, with 9 bases between the two ends. This CDR3 comprises 12 residues. Germline lookup yields CDR1 SGHTA and CDR2 FQGNSA. The CDR3: CASSFSLSEQYF. The CDR3 region has the DNA TGTGCCAGCAGCTTCTCCCTGAGCGAGCAGTACTTC.

The chain uses TRBV10-3 and TRBJ2-7, with D possibly matching TRBD1 (6 bases). Trimming cost V 6 bases and J 0 bases, with 6 bases left between them. CDR1 is ENHRY and CDR2 is SYGVKD in the germline V gene. The CDR3 has 12 residues. CDR3 nucleotide sequence: TGTGCCATCAGGGGGGCCTCCTACGAGCAGTACTTC. It yields the protein CAIRGASYEQYF.

As to this clone: The identical CDR3 is also encoded by other nucleotide sequences in the sample. This chain joins TRBV5-1 and TRBJ1-1; D gene ambiguous. With 0 bases removed from V and 4 bases from J, the gap between germline ends came to 10 bases. CDR1 and CDR2 (germline): SGHRS, YFSETQ. This CDR3 is 14 amino acids long. The CDR3 region has the DNA TGCGCCAGCAGCTTGGACGGGGTTGGCACTGAAGCTTTCTTT. This encodes CASSLDGVGTEAFF. Using reference TRBV5-1 and TRBJ1-1 for the parts outside the CDR3, the full variable domain is KAGVTQTPRYLIKTRGQQVTLSCSPISGHRSVSWYQQTPGQGLQFLFEYFSETQRNKGNFPGRFSGRQFSNSRSEMNVSTLELGDSALYLCASSLDGVGTEAFFGQGTRLTVV.

There are a few counts of this clone. V gene TRBV6-5 combines with J gene TRBJ2-7; 9 bases map to TRBD2. V dropped 0 bases and J dropped 3; count of bases not matched to a gene: 0. Germline CDR1 and CDR2: MNHEY and SVGAGI. The CDR3 totals 14 residues. This CDR3 is CASSYSTSGYEQYF. The CDR3 DNA reads as TGTGCCAGCAGTTACTCGACTAGCGGCTACGAGCAGTACTTC.

The chain employs TRBV19 and TRBJ1-1; 7 bases match TRBD1. The germline gives CDR1 LNHDA, CDR2 SQIVND (reference sequence). CDR3 length: 12 residues. The trim removed 4 bases at V and 8 bases at J, leaving 4 bases unmatched. The CDR3 nucleotides are TGTGCCAGTAGTAGAAACAGGGGAGAAGCTTTCTTT. Translated: CASSRNRGEAFF.

This clone has a handful of counts. The genes are TRBV5-1 and TRBJ1-1, with D uncertain. V lost 4 bases and J 4 bases, leaving 11 bases between the germline ends. Germline values: CDR1 SGHRS, CDR2 YFSETQ. The CDR3 is 13 amino acids. The CDR3 region is CASSEGSRTEAFF. The CDR3 DNA reads as TGCGCCAGCAGCGAGGGCAGCCGCACTGAAGCTTTCTTT.

There are a few counts of this clone. The genes are TRBV5-1 and TRBJ2-5; 7 positions match TRBD2. The ends lost 0 bases at V and 4 bases at J; junction bases unmatched: 18. The germline V gene encodes CDR1 SGHRS and CDR2 YFSETQ. This CDR3 is 19 amino acids long. The CDR3 coding sequence is TGCGCCAGCAGCTTGGTCTCTAGCGGAAGTTTAGCCGATACAGAGACCCAGTACTTC. This translates into CASSLVSSGSLADTETQYF.

The chain links TRBV27 to TRBJ1-2; 9 nucleotides line up with TRBD1. Germline CDR1 and CDR2: MNHEY and SMNVEV (reference sequence). There are 13 residues in the CDR3. J lost 4 bases, V lost 3 bases, and 0 bases had no gene match. The CDR3 coding sequence is TGTGCCAGCAGTTTGGGACAGGGCTATGGCTACACCTTC. Protein sequence: CASSLGQGYGYTF.

This chain uses TRBV18 with TRBJ2-7; the match to TRBD1 covers 7 bases. The germline gives CDR1 KGHSH, CDR2 LQKENI. V trimming: 4 bases; J trimming: 6 bases; junction bases outside the gene matches: 6. This CDR3 comprises 13 residues. CDR3 sequence: CASSQDRASEQYF. DNA for the CDR3: TGTGCCAGCTCACAAGACAGGGCGAGCGAGCAGTACTTC.

The chain has TRBV5-1 and TRBJ2-7; D is perhaps TRBD1 (6 bases). Per the germline V gene, CDR1 is SGHRS and CDR2 is YFSETQ. V was cut by 0 bases and J by 5 bases, with 15 bases left in between. CDR3 length equals 15 residues. Written as DNA, the CDR3 is TGCGCCAGCAGCTTGGCCTTGGGGGCGGGTAACGAGCAGTACTTC. Translated: CASSLALGAGNEQYF.

The chain is built from TRBV5-1 and TRBJ2-2, with 7 bases lining up with TRBD1. This CDR3 has 14 amino acids. Germline lookup yields CDR1 SGHRS and CDR2 YFSETQ. The trim removed 1 base at V and 9 bases at J, leaving 6 bases unmatched. The CDR3: CASSLTTGAWELFF. The DNA of the CDR3 is TGCGCCAGCAGCTTGACTACAGGGGCTTGGGAGCTGTTTTTT.

The CDR3 DNA reads as TGTGCCAGCAGTGAAGCGGGAGGTCGGGGTTCAGAGACCCAGTACTTC. Its protein product is CASSEAGGRGSETQYF. The chain joins TRBV6-1 to TRBJ2-5, with D tentatively TRBD2 (6 bases). V was cut by 0 bases and J by 4 bases, with 15 bases left in between. The CDR3 is 16 amino acids. The germline CDR1 and CDR2 sequences are MNHNS and SASEGT.

The chain links TRBV28 to TRBJ1-4; TRBD1 is a possible D gene (6 bases). This CDR3 contains 15 residues. V was cut by 2 bases and J by 7 bases, with 14 bases left in between. Germline V CDR1 and CDR2: MDHEN, SYDVKM. CDR3 sequence: CASSLTLRGGEKLFF. DNA of the CDR3: TGTGCCAGCAGTTTAACCCTCAGGGGTGGTGAAAAACTGTTTTTT.

The chain uses TRBV19 and TRBJ2-1; TRBD2 is a possible D gene (6 bases). Trimming took off 3 bases at V and 8 bases at J, with 11 bases between the two ends. Germline-derived CDR1 and CDR2 are LNHDA and SQIVND (reference sequence). The CDR3 totals 13 residues. This CDR3 is CASSITGTHEQFF. CDR3 nucleotides: TGTGCCAGTAGTATTACCGGGACTCATGAGCAGTTCTTC. Drawing the rest from reference TRBV19 and TRBJ2-1, the complete variable domain is DGGITQSPKYLFRKEGQNVTLSCEQNLNHDAMYWYRQDPGQGLRLIYYSQIVNDFQKGDIAEGYSVSREKKESFPLTVTSAQKNPTAFYLCASSITGTHEQFFGPGTRLTVL.

The V gene is TRBV28, the J gene TRBJ2-1; 10 bases are shared with TRBD2. The length of the CDR3 is 17 residues. Trimming took 5 bases from V and 5 from J; bases not matched to a gene: 12. Germline CDR1 MDHEN, CDR2 SYDVKM. The CDR3 sequence is CASSITTSGAFNNEQFF. The CDR3, as DNA: TGTGCCAGCAGTATAACTACTAGCGGGGCCTTTAACAATGAGCAGTTCTTC.

This clone appeared a single time. The genes are TRBV6-5 and TRBJ1-4, with no clear D. With 5 bases removed from V and 8 bases from J, the gap between germline ends came to 12 bases. The CDR3 is 13 amino acids. Germline lookup yields CDR1 MNHEY and CDR2 SVGAGI. DNA for the CDR3: TGTGCCAGCAGTGACCTGGGGAGGGAAAAACTGTTTTTT. Translated, it gives CASSDLGREKLFF.

The CDR3 loop reads CASSISLAGVPYNEQFF. CDR3 in DNA: TGTGCCAGTAGTATTTCACTAGCGGGAGTTCCCTACAATGAGCAGTTCTTC. The V call is TRBV19, the J call TRBJ2-1; 11 bases agree with TRBD2. CDR3 length: 17 amino acids. Trimming took 3 bases from V and 2 from J; bases not matched to a gene: 6. CDR1 and CDR2 from the germline V gene are LNHDA and SQIVND (reference sequence).

This chain uses TRBV6-5 with TRBJ1-5, with 9 bases matching TRBD1. Losses at the gene ends were 2 bases for V and 8 bases for J; bases not matched to a gene: 4. The germline gives CDR1 MNHEY, CDR2 SVGAGI. CDR3 length: 14 amino acids. The CDR3 region is CASSYTDRGKPQHF. CDR3 in DNA: TGTGCCAGCAGTTACACGGACAGGGGAAAGCCCCAGCATTTT.

This clone has just a few counts. The chain couples TRBV7-9 to TRBJ1-1; TRBD1 might be the D (6 bases). The CDR3 extends over 14 amino acids. The V end lost 2 bases, the J end lost 1 base, and 8 bases lay between the germline ends. The germline gives CDR1 SEHNR, CDR2 FQNEAQ (reference sequence). The CDR3 DNA sequence: TGTGCCAGCAGCTTACAACAGGGGAACACTGAAGCTTTCTTT. This gives the protein CASSLQQGNTEAFF.

The chain employs TRBV7-8 and TRBJ1-5, with D perhaps matching TRBD1 (5 bases). The germline V and J ends were trimmed by 5 bases and 2 bases, with 10 bases remaining between them. Germline CDR1 and CDR2: SGHVS and FQNEAQ. The CDR3 contains 14 residues. DNA of the CDR3: TGTGCCAGCAGCCAACGGGGGGGCAATCAGCCCCAGCATTTT. It specifies CASSQRGGNQPQHF.

This clone occurred a few times. The chain employs TRBV18 and TRBJ1-5, with TRBD1 identical over 7 bases. Germline CDR1 reads KGHSH; CDR2 reads LQKENI. The CDR3 is made up of 14 amino acids. The trim removed 3 bases at V and 2 bases at J, leaving 1 base unmatched. The CDR3, as DNA: TGTGCCAGCTCACCGACAGGGCGCAATCAGCCCCAGCATTTT. Residues: CASSPTGRNQPQHF. Combining the CDR3 with reference TRBV18 and TRBJ1-5 gives the whole variable domain NAGVMQNPRHLVRRRGQEARLRCSPMKGHSHVYWYRQLPEEGLKFMVYLQKENIIDESGMPKERFSAEFPKEGPSILRIQQVVRGDSAAYFCASSPTGRNQPQHFGDGTRLSIL.